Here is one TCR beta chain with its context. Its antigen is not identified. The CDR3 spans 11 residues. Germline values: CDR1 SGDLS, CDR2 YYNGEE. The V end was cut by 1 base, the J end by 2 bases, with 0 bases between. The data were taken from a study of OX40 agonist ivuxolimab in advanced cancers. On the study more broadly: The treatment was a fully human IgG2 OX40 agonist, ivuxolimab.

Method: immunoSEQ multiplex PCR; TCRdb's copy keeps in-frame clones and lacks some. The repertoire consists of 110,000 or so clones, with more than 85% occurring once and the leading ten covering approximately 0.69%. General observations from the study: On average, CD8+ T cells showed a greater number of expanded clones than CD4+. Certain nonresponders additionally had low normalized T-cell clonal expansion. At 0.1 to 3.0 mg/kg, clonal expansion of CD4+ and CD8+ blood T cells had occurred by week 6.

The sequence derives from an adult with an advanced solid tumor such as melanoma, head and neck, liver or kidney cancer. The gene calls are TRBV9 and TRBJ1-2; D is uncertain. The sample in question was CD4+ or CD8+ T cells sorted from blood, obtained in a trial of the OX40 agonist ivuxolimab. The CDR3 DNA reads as TGTGCCAGCAGCGTAAACTATGGCTACACCTTC. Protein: CASSVNYGYTF.